The rows below give T cell receptor beta chains drawn from one sample of a study of CD8+CD57+ T cells in acquired aplastic anemia. TCRdb processed the reads anew with MiXCR; each CDR3 protein has one entry. The sample has 150,000 to 200,000 distinct CDR3 sequences, about three fifths seen once. The sequenced sample was sorted CD4+, CD8+, or CD8+CD57+ T cells (not recorded which) from PBMCs. The receptors derive from a human donor with severe aplastic anemia or a healthy control (not recorded which). Each CDR3 is given with its conserved first and last residue. Each record gives: clone size, V gene, CDR3 length, CDR3 protein. Only some rows state a clone size, as once, few, many or a class for expanded clones.

>many|TRBV25-1|14
CASSRDTSNYGYTF
>-|TRBV29-1|11
CSVLLNTEAFF
>-|TRBV7-2|14
CASSLAPRNYEQYF
>many|TRBV9|15
CASSGWTGEDYGYTF
>-|TRBV9|13
CASSVGSQCEQYF
>few|TRBV7-9|17
CASSLLAASGGGETQYF
>-|TRBV2|17
CASSEAPSRTSNQPQHF
>few|TRBV6-5|14
CASSHGQGNSPLHF
>-|TRBV30|14
CAWSVGAPNQPQHF
>-|TRBV24-1|14
CATSQGLSNQPQHF
>-|TRBV24-1|13
CATSDGGFGTQYF
>-|TRBV24-1|17
CATSVRTLDRAYNEQFF
>-|TRBV7-9|14
CASSPEGLAGEQYF
>-|TRBV20-1|11
CSARVGDTQYF
>-|TRBV29-1|13
CSVGTSGAYEQYF
>many|TRBV7-3|16
CASSYGTGGLTGELFF
>-|TRBV7-3|19
CASSLDQLVGTSGIVEQFF
>-|TRBV10-3|14
CAISRGTSNTEAFF
>once|TRBV20-1|13
CSARDTVSYEQYF
>-|TRBV7-2|15
CASSLSGNGNTEAFF
>-|TRBV5-1|14
CASSSRTSGVEQFF
>-|TRBV24-1|15
CATSDLDSLTDTQYF
>many|TRBV5-6|13
CASSLGRTYEQYF
>-|TRBV5-1|14
CASSGSGGVYEQYF
>-|TRBV7-9|12
CASGTGFEKLFF
>-|TRBV20-1|15
CSARTPGRSSYEQYF
>-|TRBV7-9|17
CASSLFGLGKAVYEQYF
>-|TRBV24-1|14
CATSEYGQYNEQFF
>-|TRBV6-5|15
CASRPRDPLTGELFF
>-|TRBV10-1|13
CASSSSGWTEAFF
>-|TRBV25-1|15
CASSQTGIIYNEQFF
>-|TRBV7-9|16
CASSQEEGGLNYEQYF
>-|TRBV5-4|14
CASSLGGGYEKLFF
>many|TRBV12-3/TRBV12-4|18
CASSSWRGGSGRSGELFF
>-|TRBV11-2|14
CASSLVGIGNTIYF
>-|TRBV29-1|12
CSDTTSHNEQFF
>once|TRBV19|13
CASSRAHTDGYTF
>many|TRBV5-8|15
CASSFYPPGTYEQYF
>-|TRBV25-1|16
CASSAPEGGGTYEQYF